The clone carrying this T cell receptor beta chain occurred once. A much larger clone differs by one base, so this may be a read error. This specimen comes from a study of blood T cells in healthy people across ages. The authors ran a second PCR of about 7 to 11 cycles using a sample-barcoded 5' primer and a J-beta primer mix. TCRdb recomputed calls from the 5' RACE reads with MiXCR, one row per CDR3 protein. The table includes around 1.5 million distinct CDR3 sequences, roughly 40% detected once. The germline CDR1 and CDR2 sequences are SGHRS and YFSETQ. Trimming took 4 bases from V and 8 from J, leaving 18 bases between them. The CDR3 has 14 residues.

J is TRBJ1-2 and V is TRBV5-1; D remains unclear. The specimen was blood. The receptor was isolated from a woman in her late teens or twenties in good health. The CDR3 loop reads CASSPEIAARGYTF. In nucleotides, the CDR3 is TGCGCCAGCAGCCCCGAAATAGCAGCCAGAGGCTACACCTTC.